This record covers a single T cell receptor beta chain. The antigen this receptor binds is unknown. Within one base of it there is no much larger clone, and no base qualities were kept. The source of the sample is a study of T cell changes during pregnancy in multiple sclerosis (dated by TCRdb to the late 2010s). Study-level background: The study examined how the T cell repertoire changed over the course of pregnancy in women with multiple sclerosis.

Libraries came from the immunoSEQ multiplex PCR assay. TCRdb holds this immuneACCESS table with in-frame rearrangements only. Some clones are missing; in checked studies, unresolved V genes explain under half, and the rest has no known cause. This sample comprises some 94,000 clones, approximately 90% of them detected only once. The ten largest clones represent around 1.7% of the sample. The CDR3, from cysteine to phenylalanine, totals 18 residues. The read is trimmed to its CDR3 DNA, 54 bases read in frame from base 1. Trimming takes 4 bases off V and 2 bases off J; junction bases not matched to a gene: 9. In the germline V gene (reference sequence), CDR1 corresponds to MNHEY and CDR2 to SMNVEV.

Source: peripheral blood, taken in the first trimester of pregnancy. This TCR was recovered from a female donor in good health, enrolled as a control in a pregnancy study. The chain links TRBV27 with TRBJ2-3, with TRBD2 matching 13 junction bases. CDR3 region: CASSWGLAGTGFTDTQYF. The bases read TGTGCCAGCAGTTGGGGACTAGCGGGGACCGGTTTCACAGATACGCAGTATTTT.